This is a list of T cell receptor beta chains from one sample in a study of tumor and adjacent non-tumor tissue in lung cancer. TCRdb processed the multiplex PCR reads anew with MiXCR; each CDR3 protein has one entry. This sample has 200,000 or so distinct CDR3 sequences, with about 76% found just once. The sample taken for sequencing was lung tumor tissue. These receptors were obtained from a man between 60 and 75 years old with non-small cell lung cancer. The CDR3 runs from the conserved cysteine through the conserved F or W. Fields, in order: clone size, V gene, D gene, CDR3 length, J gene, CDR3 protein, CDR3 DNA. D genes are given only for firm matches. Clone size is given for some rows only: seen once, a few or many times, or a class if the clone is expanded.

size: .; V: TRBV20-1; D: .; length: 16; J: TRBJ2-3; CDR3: CSANWLGGVKTDTQYF; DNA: TGCAGTGCAAATTGGCTTGGCGGGGTCAAAACAGATACGCAGTATTTT
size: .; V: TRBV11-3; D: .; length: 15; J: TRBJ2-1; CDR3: CASSLTNGTSNEQFF; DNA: TGTGCCAGCAGCCTCACCAACGGGACAAGTAATGAGCAGTTCTTC
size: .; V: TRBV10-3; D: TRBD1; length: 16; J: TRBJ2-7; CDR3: CAISCILTGGKYEEYF; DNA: TGTGCCATCAGTTGTATCTTGACAGGGGGCAAGTACGAGGAGTACTTC
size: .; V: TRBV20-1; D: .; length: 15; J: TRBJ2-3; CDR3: CSARVAGLNTDTQYF; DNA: TGCAGTGCTAGAGTTGCGGGGCTTAACACAGATACGCAGTATTTT
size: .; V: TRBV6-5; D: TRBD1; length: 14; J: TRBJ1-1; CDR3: CASKGQGDMTEAFF; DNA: TGTGCCAGCAAGGGACAGGGAGATATGACTGAAGCTTTCTTT
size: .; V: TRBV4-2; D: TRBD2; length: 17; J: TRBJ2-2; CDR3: CTSSKGHSGSSTGELFF; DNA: TGTACCAGCAGCAAGGGACACAGCGGGAGTTCCACCGGGGAGCTGTTTTTT
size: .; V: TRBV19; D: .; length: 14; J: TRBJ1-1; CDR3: CARSISGIPNEAFF; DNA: TGTGCCAGAAGTATCTCCGGGATCCCAAATGAAGCTTTCTTT
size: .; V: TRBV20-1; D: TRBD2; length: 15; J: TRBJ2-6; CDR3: CNDTSGTSGANVLTF; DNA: TGCAATGATACTAGCGGGACCTCTGGGGCCAACGTCCTGACTTTC
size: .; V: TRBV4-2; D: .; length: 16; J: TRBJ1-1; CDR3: CASSQDVRGSKTETFF; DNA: TGTGCCAGCAGCCAAGATGTCCGGGGATCGAAGACTGAAACTTTCTTT
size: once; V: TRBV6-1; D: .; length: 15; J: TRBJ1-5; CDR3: CTSNPGTPNNQPHHF; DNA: TGTACCAGCAACCCTGGGACACCGAACAATCAGCCCCATCATTTT
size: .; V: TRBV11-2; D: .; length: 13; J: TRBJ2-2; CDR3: CAGNLEANGELFF; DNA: TGTGCCGGCAACTTAGAAGCGAACGGGGAGCTGTTTTTT
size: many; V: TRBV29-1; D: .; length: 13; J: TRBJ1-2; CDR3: CSVEARRESGYTF; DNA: TGCAGCGTTGAAGCAAGGAGGGAAAGTGGCTACACCTTC
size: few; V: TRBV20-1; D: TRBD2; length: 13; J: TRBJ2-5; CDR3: CSAGRGEGETQYF; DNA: TGCAGTGCTGGACGGGGGGAGGGAGAGACCCAGTACTTC
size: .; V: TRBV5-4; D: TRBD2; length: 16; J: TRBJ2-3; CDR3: CASSGELAGGEDTQYF; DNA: TGTGCCAGCAGCGGGGAACTAGCGGGAGGAGAAGATACGCAGTATTTT
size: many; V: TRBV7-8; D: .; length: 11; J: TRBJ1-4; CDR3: CASSLTEKLFF; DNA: TGTGCCAGCAGCTTAACTGAAAAACTGTTTTTT
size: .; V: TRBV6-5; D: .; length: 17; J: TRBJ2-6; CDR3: CASSFRTRDSGANVLTF; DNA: TGTGCCAGCAGTTTCAGGACAAGGGACTCTGGGGCCAACGTCCTGACTTTC
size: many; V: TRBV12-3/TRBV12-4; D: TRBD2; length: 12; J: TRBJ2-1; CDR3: CASSLERGEQFF; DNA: TGTGCCAGCAGTCTCGAGCGGGGAGAGCAGTTCTTC
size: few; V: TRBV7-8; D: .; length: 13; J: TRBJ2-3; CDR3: CASSKHRTDTQYF; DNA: TGTGCCAGCAGCAAACACCGCACAGATACGCAGTATTTT
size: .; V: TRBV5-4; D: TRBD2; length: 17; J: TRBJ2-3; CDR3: CDSSLSSGGFSTDTRYF; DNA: TGTGACAGCAGCTTGTCTAGCGGGGGGTTCAGCACAGATACGCGGTATTTT
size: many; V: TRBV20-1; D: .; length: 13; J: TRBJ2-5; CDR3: CSARENSQETQYF; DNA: TGCAGTGCTAGAGAGAATAGCCAAGAGACCCAGTACTTC
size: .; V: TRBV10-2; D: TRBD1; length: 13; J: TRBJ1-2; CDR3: CASSVDRGSGYIF; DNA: TGCGCCAGCAGTGTTGACAGGGGTAGCGGCTACATCTTC
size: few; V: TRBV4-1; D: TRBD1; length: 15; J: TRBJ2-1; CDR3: CASSLRTGQDNEQFF; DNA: TGCGCCAGCAGCCTCCGGACAGGGCAGGACAATGAGCAGTTCTTC
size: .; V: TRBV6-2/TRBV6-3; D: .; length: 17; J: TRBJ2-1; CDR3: CASSYSGGLPSYDEQFF; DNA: TGTGCCAGCAGTTACTCAGGGGGTTTACCTTCCTACGATGAGCAGTTCTTC
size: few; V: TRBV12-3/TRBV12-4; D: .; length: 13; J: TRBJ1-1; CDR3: CASGDNSNTEAFF; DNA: TGTGCCAGCGGAGATAACTCGAACACTGAAGCTTTCTTT
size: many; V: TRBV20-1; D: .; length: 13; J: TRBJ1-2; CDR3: CSARDKGGYGYTF; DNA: TGCAGTGCTAGAGATAAGGGGGGTTATGGCTACACCTTC
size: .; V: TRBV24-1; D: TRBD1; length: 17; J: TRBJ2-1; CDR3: CATSDNRQGRSYNEQFF; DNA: TGTGCCACCAGTGACAATAGACAGGGAAGGTCCTACAATGAGCAGTTCTTC
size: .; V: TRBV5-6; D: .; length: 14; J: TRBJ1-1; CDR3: CASSTYQGIIEVFF; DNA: TGTGCCAGCAGCACCTACCAAGGAATCATTGAAGTTTTCTTT
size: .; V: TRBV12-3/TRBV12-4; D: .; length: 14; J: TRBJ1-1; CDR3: CASSKGGGSTEASF; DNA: TGTGCCAGCAGTAAAGGGGGAGGGAGCACTGAAGCCTCCTTT
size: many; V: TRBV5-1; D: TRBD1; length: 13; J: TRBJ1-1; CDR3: CASSLTGDTEAFF; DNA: TGCGCCAGCAGCCTGACAGGGGACACTGAAGCTTTCTTT
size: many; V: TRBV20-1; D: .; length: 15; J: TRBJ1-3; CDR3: CSASPEGSYGNTIYF; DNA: TGCAGTGCGTCGCCAGAAGGGAGTTATGGAAACACCATATATTTT
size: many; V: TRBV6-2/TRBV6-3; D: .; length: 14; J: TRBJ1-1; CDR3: CASSYKGADTEAFF; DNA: TGTGCCAGCAGTTACAAAGGGGCGGACACTGAAGCTTTCTTT
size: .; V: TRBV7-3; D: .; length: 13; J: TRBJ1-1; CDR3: CASSLGGGAEAYF; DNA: TGTGCCAGCAGCTTAGGTGGCGGGGCTGAAGCTTACTTT
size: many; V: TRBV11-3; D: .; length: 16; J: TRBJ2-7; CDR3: CASSPMSQELSYEQYF; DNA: TGTGCCAGCAGCCCAATGTCCCAGGAACTCTCCTACGAGCAGTACTTC
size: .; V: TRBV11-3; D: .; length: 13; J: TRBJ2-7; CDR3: CASSLHNSYEKYF; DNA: TGTGCCAGCAGCTTACACAACTCCTACGAGAAGTACTTC
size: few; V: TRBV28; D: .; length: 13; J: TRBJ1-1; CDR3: CASAQGWDTEAFF; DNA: TGTGCCAGCGCGCAGGGGTGGGACACTGAAGCTTTCTTT
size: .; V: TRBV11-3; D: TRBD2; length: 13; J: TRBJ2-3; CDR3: CANSLDTSGTQYF; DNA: TGTGCCAACAGCTTAGATACTAGCGGTACGCAGTATTTT
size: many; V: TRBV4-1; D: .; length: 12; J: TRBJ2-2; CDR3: CASSQATGELFF; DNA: TGCGCCAGCAGCCAGGCCACCGGGGAGCTGTTTTTT
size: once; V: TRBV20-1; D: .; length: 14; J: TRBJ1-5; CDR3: CSAREGWEYQPQHF; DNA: TGCAGTGCTAGAGAGGGATGGGAGTATCAGCCCCAGCATTTT
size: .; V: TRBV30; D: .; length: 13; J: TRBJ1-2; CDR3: CAWRAPGSYGYTF; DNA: TGTGCCTGGAGAGCCCCCGGGAGCTATGGCTACACCTTC
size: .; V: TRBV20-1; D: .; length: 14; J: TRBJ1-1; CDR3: CSVRPGVCGADAFF; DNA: TGCAGTGTTCGGCCCGGGGTGTGCGGGGCTGATGCTTTCTTT
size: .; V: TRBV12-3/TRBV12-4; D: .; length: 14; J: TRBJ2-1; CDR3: CASSRATSYNEQLF; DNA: TGTGCCAGCAGTAGAGCGACGTCCTACAATGAACAGTTATTC
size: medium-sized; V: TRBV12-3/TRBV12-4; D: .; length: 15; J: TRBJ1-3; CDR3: CASSLQGGPGNTIYF; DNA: TGTGCCAGCAGTTTACAGGGAGGGCCTGGAAACACCATATATTTT
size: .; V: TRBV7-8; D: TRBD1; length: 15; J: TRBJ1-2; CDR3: CASSPQGTGSFGNTF; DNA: TGTGCCAGCAGCCCCCAGGGGACAGGGAGTTTCGGCAACACCTTC
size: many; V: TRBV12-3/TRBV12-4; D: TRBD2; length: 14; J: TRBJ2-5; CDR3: CASGTSGRVQTQYF; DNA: TGTGCCAGCGGAACTAGCGGGAGGGTACAGACCCAGTACTTC
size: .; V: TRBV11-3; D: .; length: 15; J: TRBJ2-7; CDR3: CASNYQTGLTYEQYF; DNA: TGTGCCAGCAACTATCAGACTGGATTAACCTACGAGCAATACTTC
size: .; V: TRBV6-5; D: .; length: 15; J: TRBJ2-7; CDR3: CASRQKGGGGHDHYF; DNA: TGTGCCAGCAGACAAAAAGGGGGAGGTGGCCACGATCATTACTTC
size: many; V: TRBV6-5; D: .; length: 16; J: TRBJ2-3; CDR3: CASTPGLAGITDTQYF; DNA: TGTGCCAGCACCCCTGGGTTGGCGGGGATCACAGATACGCAGTATTTT
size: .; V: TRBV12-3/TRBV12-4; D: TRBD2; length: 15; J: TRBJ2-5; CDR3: CAISFRAGGDKTQYF; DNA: TGTGCCATCAGTTTTCGAGCGGGAGGGGATAAGACCCAGTACTTC
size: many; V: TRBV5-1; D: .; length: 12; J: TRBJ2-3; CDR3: CASSFWSDTQYF; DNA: TGCGCCAGCAGCTTTTGGTCGGATACGCAGTATTTT
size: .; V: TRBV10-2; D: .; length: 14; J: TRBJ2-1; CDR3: CASSLTRPYDDQFF; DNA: TGCGCCAGCAGCCTGACACGACCCTACGATGACCAGTTCTTC
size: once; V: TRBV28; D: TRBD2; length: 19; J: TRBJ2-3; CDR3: CVSSFDRLGTSGMTDTQYF; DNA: TGTGTCAGCAGTTTTGACAGGCTGGGGACTAGCGGGATGACAGATACGCAGTATTTT
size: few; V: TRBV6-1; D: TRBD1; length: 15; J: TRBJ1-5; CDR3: CASSPDRVGNQPQHF; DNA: TGTGCCAGCAGTCCGGACAGGGTGGGGAATCAGCCCCAGCATTTT
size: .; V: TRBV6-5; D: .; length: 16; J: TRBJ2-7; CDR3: CASSYGAGSVSDEQYF; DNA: TGTGCCAGCAGTTACGGGGCGGGATCGGTCAGCGACGAGCAGTACTTC
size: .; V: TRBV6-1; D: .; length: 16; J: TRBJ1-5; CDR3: CASSVYSPSLNQPQHF; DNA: TGTGCCAGCAGTGTTTACAGCCCTTCCCTTAATCAGCCCCAGCATTTT
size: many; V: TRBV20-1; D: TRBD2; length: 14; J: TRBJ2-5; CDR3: CSATGLAGVETQYF; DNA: TGCAGTGCCACGGGACTAGCGGGAGTGGAGACCCAGTACTTC
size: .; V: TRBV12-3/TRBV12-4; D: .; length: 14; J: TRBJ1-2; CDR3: CASSLQGMNYGYTF; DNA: TGTGCCAGCAGTTTACAGGGGATGAATTATGGCTACACCTTC
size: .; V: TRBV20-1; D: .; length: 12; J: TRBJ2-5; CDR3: CSVIRPEEIQYF; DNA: TGCAGTGTCATCAGGCCGGAAGAGATCCAGTACTTC